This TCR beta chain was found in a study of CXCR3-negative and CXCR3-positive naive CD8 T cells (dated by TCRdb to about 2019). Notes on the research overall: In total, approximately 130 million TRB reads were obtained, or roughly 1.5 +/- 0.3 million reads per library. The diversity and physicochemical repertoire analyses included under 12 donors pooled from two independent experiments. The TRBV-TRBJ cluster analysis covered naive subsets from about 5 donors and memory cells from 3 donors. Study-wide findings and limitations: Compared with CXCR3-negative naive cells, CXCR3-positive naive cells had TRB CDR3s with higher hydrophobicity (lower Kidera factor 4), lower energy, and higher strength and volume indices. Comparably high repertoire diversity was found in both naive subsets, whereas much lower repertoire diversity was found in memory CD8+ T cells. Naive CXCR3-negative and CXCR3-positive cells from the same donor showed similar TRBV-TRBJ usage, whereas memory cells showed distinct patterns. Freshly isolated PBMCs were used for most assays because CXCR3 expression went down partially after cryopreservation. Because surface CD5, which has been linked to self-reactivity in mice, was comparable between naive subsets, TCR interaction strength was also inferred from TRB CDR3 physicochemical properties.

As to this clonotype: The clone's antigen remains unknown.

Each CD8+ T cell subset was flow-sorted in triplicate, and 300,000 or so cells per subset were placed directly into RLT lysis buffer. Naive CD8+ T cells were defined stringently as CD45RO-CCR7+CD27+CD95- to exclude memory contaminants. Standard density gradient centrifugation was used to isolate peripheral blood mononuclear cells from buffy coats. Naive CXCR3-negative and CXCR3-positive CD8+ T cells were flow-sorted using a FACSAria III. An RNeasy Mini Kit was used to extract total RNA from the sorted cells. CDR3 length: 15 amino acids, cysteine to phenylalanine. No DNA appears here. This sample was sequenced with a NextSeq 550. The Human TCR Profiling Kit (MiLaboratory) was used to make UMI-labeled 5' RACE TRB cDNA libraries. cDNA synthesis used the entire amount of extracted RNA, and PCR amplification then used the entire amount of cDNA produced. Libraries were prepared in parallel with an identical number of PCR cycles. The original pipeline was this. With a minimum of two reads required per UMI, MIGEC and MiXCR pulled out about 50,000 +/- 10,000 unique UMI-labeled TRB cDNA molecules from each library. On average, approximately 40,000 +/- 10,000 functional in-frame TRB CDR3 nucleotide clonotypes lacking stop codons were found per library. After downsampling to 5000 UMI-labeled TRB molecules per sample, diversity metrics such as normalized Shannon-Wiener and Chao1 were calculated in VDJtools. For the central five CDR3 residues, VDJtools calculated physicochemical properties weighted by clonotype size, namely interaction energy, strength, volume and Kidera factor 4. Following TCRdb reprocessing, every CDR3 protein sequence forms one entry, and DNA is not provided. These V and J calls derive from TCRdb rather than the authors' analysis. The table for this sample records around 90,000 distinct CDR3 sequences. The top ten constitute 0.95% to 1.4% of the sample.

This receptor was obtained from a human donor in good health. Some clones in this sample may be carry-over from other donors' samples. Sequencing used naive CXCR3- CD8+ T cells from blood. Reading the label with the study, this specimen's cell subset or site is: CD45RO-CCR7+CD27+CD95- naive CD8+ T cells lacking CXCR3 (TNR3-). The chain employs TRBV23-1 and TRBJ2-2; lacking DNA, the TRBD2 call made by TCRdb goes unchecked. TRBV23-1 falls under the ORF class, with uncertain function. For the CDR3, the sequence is CASRPGLPPTGELFF.